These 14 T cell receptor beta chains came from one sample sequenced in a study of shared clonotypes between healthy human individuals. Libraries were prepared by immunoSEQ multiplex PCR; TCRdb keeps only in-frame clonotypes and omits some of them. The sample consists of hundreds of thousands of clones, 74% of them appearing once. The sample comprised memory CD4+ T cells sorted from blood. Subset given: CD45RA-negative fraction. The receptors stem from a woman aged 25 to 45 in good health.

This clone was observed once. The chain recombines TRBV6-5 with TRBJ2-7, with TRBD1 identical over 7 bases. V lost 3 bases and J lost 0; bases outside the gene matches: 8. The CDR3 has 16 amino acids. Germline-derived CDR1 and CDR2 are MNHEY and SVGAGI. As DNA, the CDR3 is TGTGCCAGCAGTTATCGGAGGACAGGAAACTCCTACGAGCAGTACTTC. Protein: CASSYRRTGNSYEQYF.

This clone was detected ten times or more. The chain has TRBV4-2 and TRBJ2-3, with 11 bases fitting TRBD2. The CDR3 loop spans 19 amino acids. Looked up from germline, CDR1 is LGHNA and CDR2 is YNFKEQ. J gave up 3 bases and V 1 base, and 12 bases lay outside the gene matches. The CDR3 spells CASSQGLAGGSFVTDTQYF. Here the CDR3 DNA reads TGTGCCAGCAGCCAAGGGCTAGCGGGAGGTAGCTTCGTAACAGATACGCAGTATTTT.

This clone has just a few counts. The CDR3 loop reads CASSLRGTSSYEQYF. CDR3 bases: TGTGCCAGCAGTTTACGGGGGACATCCTCCTACGAGCAGTACTTC. This chain links TRBV28 with TRBJ2-7, with D perhaps given as TRBD1 or TRBD2 (6 bases each). The CDR3 is 15 residues long. The V end lost 2 bases, the J end lost 0 bases, and 11 bases lay between the germline ends. Germline V gene data show CDR1 as MDHEN and CDR2 as SYDVKM.

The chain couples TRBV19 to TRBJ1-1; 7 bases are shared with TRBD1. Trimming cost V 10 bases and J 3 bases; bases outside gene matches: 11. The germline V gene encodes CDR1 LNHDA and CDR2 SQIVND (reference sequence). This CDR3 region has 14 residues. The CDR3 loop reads CATRWDSWDTEAFF. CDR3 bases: TGTGCCACACGCTGGGACAGTTGGGACACTGAAGCTTTCTTT.

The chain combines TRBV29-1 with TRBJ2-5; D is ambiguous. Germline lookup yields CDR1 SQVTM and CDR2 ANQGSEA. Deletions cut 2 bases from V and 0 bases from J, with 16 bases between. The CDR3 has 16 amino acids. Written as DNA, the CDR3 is TGCAGCGTTGAAACCCTGGTCGACGGCTACCAAGAGACCCAGTACTTC. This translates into CSVETLVDGYQETQYF.

CDR3 protein: CASSLFSGANVLTF. The CDR3 coding sequence is TGTGCCAGCAGTTTATTCTCTGGGGCCAACGTCCTGACTTTC. The chain has TRBV28 and TRBJ2-6; D is ambiguous. The length of the CDR3 is 14 residues. The V gene's germline CDR1 is MDHEN and CDR2 SYDVKM. V was cut by 1 base and J by 0 bases, with 1 base left in between.

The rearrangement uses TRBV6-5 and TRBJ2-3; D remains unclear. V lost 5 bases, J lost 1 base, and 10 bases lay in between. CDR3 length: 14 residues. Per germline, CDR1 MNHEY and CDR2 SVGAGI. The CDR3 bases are TGTGCCAGCAGTACCGACCGGGGCACAGATACGCAGTATTTT. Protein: CASSTDRGTDTQYF.

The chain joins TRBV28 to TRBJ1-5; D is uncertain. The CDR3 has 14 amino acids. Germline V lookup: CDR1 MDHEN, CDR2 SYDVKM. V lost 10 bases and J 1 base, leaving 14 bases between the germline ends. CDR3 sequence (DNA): TGTGCCATCGCGCAGTCAGGAAGCAATCAGCCCCAGCATTTT. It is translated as CAIAQSGSNQPQHF.

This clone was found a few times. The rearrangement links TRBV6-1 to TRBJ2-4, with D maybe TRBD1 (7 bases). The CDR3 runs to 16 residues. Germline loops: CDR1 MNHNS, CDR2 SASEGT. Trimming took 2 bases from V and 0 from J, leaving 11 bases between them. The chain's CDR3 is CASSERQGLAKNIQYF. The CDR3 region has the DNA TGTGCCAGCAGTGAAAGACAGGGACTAGCCAAAAACATTCAGTACTTC.

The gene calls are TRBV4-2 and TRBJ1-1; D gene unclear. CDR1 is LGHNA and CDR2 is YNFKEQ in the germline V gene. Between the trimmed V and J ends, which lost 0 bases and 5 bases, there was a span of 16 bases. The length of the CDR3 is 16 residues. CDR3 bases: TGTGCCAGCAGCCAAGATCGAGCACCAGGTGCGACTGAAGCTTTCTTT. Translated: CASSQDRAPGATEAFF.

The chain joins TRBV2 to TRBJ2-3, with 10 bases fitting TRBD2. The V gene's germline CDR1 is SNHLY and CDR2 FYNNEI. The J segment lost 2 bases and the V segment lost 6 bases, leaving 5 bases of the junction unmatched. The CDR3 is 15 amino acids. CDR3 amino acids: CASSRLAGATDTQYF. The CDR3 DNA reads TGTGCCAGCAGCCGTCTAGCGGGAGCCACAGATACGCAGTATTTT.

The CDR3: CASSTDSNTDTQYF. The CDR3 DNA reads TGCGCCAGCAGCACGGACAGCAACACAGATACGCAGTATTTT. V gene TRBV5-1 combines with J gene TRBJ2-3, with a possible D match to TRBD1 (6 bases). Germline V lookup: CDR1 SGHRS, CDR2 YFSETQ. The CDR3 covers 14 residues. V was clipped by 4 bases and J by 2 bases, with 11 bases between them.

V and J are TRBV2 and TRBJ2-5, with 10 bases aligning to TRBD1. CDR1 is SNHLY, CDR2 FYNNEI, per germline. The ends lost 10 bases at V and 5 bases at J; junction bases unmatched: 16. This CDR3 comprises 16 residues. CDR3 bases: TGTGCCACCAAAGAGGGAGGGACAGGGGTTTGGGAGACCCAGTACTTC. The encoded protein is CATKEGGTGVWETQYF.

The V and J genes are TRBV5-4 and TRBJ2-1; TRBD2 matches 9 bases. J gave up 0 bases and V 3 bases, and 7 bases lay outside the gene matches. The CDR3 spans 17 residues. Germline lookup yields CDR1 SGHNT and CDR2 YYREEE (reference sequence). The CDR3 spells CASSWGGGRASYNEQFF. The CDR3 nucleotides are TGTGCCAGCAGCTGGGGCGGCGGGAGGGCCTCCTACAATGAGCAGTTCTTC.